These 8 T cell receptor beta chains share one sample of origin, sequenced in a study of shared clonotypes between healthy human individuals. Some clones are missing from TCRdb's copy, which holds only in-frame ones; the method was immunoSEQ multiplex PCR. The table shows 400,000 to 500,000 clones, with 79% occurring only once. Sequenced material: PBMCs. The receptor set was obtained from a woman in her 40s in good health. Some clones in this sample may be carry-over from other donors' samples.

This sequence joins TRBV27 and TRBJ1-1; 11 nucleotides line up with TRBD1. The V gene's germline CDR1 is MNHEY and CDR2 SMNVEV (reference sequence). V trimming: 9 bases; J trimming: 3 bases; junction bases outside the gene matches: 9. The CDR3 has 15 residues. As DNA, the CDR3 is TGTGCCAGTAAGAGGACAGGGGGCCAGGACACTGAAGCTTTCTTT. This encodes CASKRTGGQDTEAFF.

Comments on this clone: Its ends do not fully match the called genes, so a read error is possible. The rearrangement uses TRBV6-5 and TRBJ1-2, with 7 bases identical to TRBD1. The CDR3 sequence is 15 residues long. Germline V gene lookup returns CDR1 MNHEY and CDR2 SVGAGI. Here the CDR3 reads CARGQRPQGPHGYTF. The CDR3 nucleotides read TGTGCCAGGGGACAGCGACCCCAGGGGCCTCATGGTTACACCTTC.

Worth noting for this clone: A much larger clone differs by one base, so this may be a read error. Other DNA variants within this sample encode the same CDR3. This chain connects TRBV7-9 to TRBJ2-2; D gene unclear. Trimming shortened V by 2 bases and J by 0 bases, and 1 base separated the two germline ends. The CDR3 spans 13 residues. CDR1 is SEHNR, CDR2 FQNEAQ, per germline (reference sequence). CDR3 residues: CASSLPNTGELFF. CDR3 sequence (DNA): TGTGCCAGCAGCTTACCGAACACCGGGGAGCTGTTTTTT.

Only a few counts were recorded for this clone. Since a much larger clone is just one base distant, this may be a read error. The same CDR3 arises from other DNA sequences in this sample as well. The chain joins TRBV28 to TRBJ1-1; 9 positions match TRBD1. The V segment lost 4 bases and the J segment 1 base; nucleotides outside the gene matches: 1. Germline V CDR1 and CDR2: MDHEN, SYDVKM. This CDR3 has 14 amino acids. For the CDR3, the DNA is TGTGCCAGCAGTTCGGGACAGGGGAACACTGAAGCTTTCTTT. Translating it yields CASSSGQGNTEAFF.

This clone was counted a single time. V usage is TRBV11-1 and J usage is TRBJ2-5; 8 nucleotides align to TRBD1. In germline, CDR1 is SGHAT, CDR2 FQDESV (reference sequence). Unmatched junction bases numbered 14, after V lost 4 bases and J lost 4 bases. This CDR3 has 17 amino acids. The CDR3 DNA follows: TGTGCCAGCAGCTCATACAGGGGGTTGGGACGAAGAGAGACCCAGTACTTC. This encodes CASSSYRGLGRRETQYF.

This chain joins TRBV18 and TRBJ2-1, with TRBD2 identical over 14 bases. J was trimmed by 9 bases and V by 2 bases; bases with no gene match: 6. CDR3 size: 16 residues. Germline V gene sequence: CDR1 KGHSH, CDR2 LQKENI. DNA for the CDR3: TGTGCCAGCTCACCAAGACTAGCGGGAGGGGTTAGTGAGCAGTTCTTC. It yields the protein CASSPRLAGGVSEQFF.

The V and J genes are TRBV19 and TRBJ2-2; 8 nucleotides agree with TRBD2. This CDR3 contains 14 residues. Germline loops: CDR1 LNHDA, CDR2 SQIVND (reference sequence). J was trimmed by 4 bases and V by 6 bases; bases with no gene match: 4. The CDR3 loop is CASRAGGGTGELFF. The CDR3 bases are TGTGCCAGTAGGGCGGGGGGCGGCACCGGGGAGCTGTTTTTT.

This clone came up a few times. This sequence joins TRBV5-1 and TRBJ1-2; D not resolved. Germline-derived CDR1 and CDR2 are SGHRS and YFSETQ. This CDR3 comprises 16 residues. V lost 0 bases, J lost 8 bases, and 20 bases lay in between. In DNA, the CDR3 is TGCGCCAGCAGCTTGGAGGGCCGCTCCCAGCGAAGCGGCTACACCTTC. It codes for CASSLEGRSQRSGYTF.